The present entry profiles one T cell receptor beta chain with its context. This specimen belongs to a study of identical twins. One entry per CDR3 protein results from TCRdb running MiXCR on the 5' RACE reads. The sample lists fewer than 450,000 distinct CDR3 sequences; about 10% were seen once. The source of this sequence is a woman aged 50 to 60 in good health. The sequenced material came from naive T cells sorted from blood.

The CDR3 DNA sequence: TGCAGTGCTCCCTCCGGAGGGGAGACCCAGTACTTC. Translated, it gives CSAPSGGETQYF. The V and J genes are TRBV20-1 and TRBJ2-5; D might be TRBD2 (6 bases). CDR1 DFQATT and CDR2 SNEGSKA come from the germline V gene (reference sequence). V was trimmed by 5 bases and J by 5 bases, leaving 12 bases between them. This CDR3 contains 12 residues.